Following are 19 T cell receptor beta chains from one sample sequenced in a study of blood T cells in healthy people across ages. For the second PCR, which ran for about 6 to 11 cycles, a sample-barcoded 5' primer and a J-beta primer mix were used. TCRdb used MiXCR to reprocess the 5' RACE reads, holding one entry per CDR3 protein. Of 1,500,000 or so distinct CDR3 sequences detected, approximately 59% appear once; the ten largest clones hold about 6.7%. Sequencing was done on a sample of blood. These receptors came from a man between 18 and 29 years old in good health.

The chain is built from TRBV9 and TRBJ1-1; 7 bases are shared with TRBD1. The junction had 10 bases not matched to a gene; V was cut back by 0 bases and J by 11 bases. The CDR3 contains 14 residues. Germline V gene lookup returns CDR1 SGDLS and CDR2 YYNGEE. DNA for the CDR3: TGTGCCAGCAGCGTAGAGGGGGCTCACAGCGCGGCTTTCTTT. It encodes CASSVEGAHSAAFF.

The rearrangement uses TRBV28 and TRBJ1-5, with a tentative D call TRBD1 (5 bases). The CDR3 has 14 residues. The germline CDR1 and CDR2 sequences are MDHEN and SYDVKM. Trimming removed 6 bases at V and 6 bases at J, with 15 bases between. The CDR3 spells CASRIDSFVQPQHF. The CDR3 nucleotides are TGTGCCAGCAGGATTGACAGTTTTGTTCAGCCCCAGCATTTT.

The CDR3 DNA reads TGTGCCAGCAAGAACAGGGGCGAGCAGTACTTC. It specifies CASKNRGEQYF. The chain employs TRBV14 and TRBJ2-7; 7 nucleotides line up with TRBD1. The V gene's germline CDR1 is SGHDN and CDR2 FVKESK. The trim removed 7 bases at V and 6 bases at J, leaving 3 bases unmatched. The CDR3 is 11 residues long.

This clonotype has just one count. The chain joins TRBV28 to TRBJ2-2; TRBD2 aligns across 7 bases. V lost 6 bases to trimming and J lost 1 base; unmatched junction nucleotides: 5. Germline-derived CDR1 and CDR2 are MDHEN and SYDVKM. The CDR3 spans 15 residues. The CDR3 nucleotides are TGTGCCAGCAGACGTGTAGCGGGGAACACCGGGGAGCTGTTTTTT. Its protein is CASRRVAGNTGELFF.

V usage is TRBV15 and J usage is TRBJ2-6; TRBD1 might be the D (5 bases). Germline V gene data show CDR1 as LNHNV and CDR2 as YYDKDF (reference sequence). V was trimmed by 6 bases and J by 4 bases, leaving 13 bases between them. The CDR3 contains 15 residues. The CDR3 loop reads CATRDTKPGANVLTF. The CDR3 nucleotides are TGTGCCACCAGGGACACTAAACCGGGGGCCAACGTCCTGACTTTC.

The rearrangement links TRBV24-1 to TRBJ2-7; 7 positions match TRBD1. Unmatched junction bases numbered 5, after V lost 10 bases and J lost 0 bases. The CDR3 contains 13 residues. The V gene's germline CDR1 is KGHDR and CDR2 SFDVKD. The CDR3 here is CATQGKSSYEQYF. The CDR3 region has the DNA TGTGCCACACAGGGGAAGAGCTCCTACGAGCAGTACTTC.

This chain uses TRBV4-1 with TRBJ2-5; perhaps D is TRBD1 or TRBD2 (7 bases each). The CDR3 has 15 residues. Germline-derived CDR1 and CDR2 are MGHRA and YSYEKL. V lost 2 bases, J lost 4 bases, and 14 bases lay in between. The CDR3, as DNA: TGCGCCAGCAGCCAATCAGGGGGGAGGGTAGAGACCCAGTACTTC. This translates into CASSQSGGRVETQYF.

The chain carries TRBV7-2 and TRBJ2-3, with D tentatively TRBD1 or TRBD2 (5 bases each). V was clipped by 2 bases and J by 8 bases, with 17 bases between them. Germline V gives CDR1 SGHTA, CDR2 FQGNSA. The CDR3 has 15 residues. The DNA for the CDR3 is TGTGCCAGCAGCTTAATCCGGGACGGGCAGACTACGCAGTATTTT. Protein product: CASSLIRDGQTTQYF.

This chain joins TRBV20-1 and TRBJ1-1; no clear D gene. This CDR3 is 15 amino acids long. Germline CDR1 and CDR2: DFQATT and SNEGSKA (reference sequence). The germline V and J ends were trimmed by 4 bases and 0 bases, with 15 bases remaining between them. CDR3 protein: CSATGLAEMNTEAFF. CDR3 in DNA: TGCAGTGCTACGGGTCTGGCGGAAATGAACACTGAAGCTTTCTTT.

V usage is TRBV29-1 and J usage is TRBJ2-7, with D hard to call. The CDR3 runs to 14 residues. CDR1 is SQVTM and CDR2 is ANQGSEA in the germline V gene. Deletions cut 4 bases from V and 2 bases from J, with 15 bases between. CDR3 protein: CSVVDRTAPYEQYF. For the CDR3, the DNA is TGCAGCGTTGTAGATCGGACGGCACCCTACGAGCAGTACTTC.

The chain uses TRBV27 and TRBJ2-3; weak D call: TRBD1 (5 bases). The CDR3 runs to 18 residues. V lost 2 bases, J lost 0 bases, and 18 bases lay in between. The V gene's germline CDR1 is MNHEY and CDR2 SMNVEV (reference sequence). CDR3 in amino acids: CASSLGPRQGTSTDTQYF. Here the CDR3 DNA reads TGTGCCAGCAGTTTAGGTCCCCGCCAGGGCACTAGCACAGATACGCAGTATTTT.

The CDR3 region has the DNA TGCAGTGCTAGAACGACTAGCTCCTACGAGCAGTACTTC. Its protein is CSARTTSSYEQYF. This chain uses TRBV20-1 with TRBJ2-7; weak D call: TRBD2 (6 bases). The V end was cut by 2 bases, the J end by 0 bases, with 8 bases between. CDR1 DFQATT and CDR2 SNEGSKA come from the germline V gene (reference sequence). CDR3 length: 13 amino acids.

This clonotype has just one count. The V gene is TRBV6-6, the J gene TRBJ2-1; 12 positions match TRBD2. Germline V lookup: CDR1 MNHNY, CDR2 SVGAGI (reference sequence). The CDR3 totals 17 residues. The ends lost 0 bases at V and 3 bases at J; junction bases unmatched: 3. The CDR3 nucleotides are TGTGCCAGCAGTTACTCGGCTAGCGGGGGGGACTACAATGAGCAGTTCTTC. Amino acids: CASSYSASGGDYNEQFF.

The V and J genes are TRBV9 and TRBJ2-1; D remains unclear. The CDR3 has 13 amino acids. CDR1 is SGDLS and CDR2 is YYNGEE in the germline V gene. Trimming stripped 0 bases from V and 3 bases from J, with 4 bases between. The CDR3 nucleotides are TGTGCCAGCAGCGTAGGTTTCTACAATGAGCAGTTCTTC. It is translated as CASSVGFYNEQFF.

This CDR3 reads CASGPTGMDYGYTF. In nucleotides, the CDR3 is TGTGCCAGTGGTCCCACAGGGATGGACTATGGCTACACCTTC. The V gene is TRBV19, the J gene TRBJ1-2, with D possibly being TRBD1 (6 bases). CDR3 length: 14 amino acids. Germline CDR1 reads LNHDA; CDR2 reads SQIVND (reference sequence). Trimming removed 8 bases from V and 3 bases from J, with 16 bases in between. Variable domain in full (rest from reference TRBV19 and TRBJ1-2): DGGITQSPKYLFRKEGQNVTLSCEQNLNHDAMYWYRQDPGQGLRLIYYSQIVNDFQKGDIAEGYSVSREKKESFPLTVTSAQKNPTAFYLCASGPTGMDYGYTFGSGTRLTVV.

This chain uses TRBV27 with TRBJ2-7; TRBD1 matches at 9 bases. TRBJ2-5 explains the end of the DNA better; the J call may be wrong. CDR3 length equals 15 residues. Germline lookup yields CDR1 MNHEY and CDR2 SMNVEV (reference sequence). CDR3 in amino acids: CASSLSTGGHGTQYF. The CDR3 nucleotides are TGTGCCAGCAGTTTATCAACAGGGGGCCACGGGACCCAGTACTTC.

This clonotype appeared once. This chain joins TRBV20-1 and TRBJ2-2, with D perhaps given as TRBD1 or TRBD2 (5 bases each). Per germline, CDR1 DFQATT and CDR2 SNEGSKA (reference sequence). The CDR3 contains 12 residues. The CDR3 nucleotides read TGCCAAACCGGGACGGCCACCGGGGAGCTGTTTTTT. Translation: CQTGTATGELFF.

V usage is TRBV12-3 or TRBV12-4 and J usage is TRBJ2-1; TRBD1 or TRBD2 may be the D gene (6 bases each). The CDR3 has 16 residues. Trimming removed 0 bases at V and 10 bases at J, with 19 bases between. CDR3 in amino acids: CASSLAAVVGGREQFF. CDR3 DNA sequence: TGTGCCAGCAGTTTAGCTGCGGTAGTGGGGGGCCGGGAGCAGTTCTTC.

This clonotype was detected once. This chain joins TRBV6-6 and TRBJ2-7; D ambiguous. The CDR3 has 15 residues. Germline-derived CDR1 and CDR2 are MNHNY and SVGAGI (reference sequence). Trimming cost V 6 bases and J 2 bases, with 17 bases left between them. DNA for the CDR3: TGTGCCAGCAGCCAGTTCACGGGTGCTACCTACGAGCAGTACTTC. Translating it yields CASSQFTGATYEQYF.